This T cell receptor beta chain is from a study of T cell changes during pregnancy in multiple sclerosis. The germline gives CDR1 SGHRS, CDR2 YFSETQ. V was clipped by 5 bases and J by 0 bases, with 9 bases between them. This CDR3 region has 15 residues. Data came from immunoSEQ multiplex PCR; TCRdb stores just in-frame clones and leaves some out. The sample yields 65,000 to 90,000 clones, approximately 91% seen once. This receptor was obtained from a female donor with multiple sclerosis, enrolled in a pregnancy study. Sequencing was performed on CD4+ T cells from peripheral blood mononuclear cells, taken after pregnancy. The genes are TRBV5-1 and TRBJ2-6; perhaps TRBD2 as D (6 bases). CDR3 in amino acids: CASREGSSGANVLTF. CDR3 coding DNA: TGCGCCAGCAGGGAGGGAAGCTCTGGGGCCAACGTCCTGACTTTC.